The source of this T cell receptor (beta chain) is a study of blood T cell repertoires in COVID-19. Across the study: T cells, B-cell-depleted T cells, or PBMCs provided the cDNA or gDNA that served as material.

In the original workflow: The assay estimated nucleated cells by amplifying reference gene primers. Assay: immunoSEQ multiplex PCR; the TCRdb copy retains only in-frame clones and omits some. V, J and clone size reflect that table, while D and trimming were determined from the DNA. In the table there are approximately 400,000 clones, around 83% of which are singletons. The trim removed 0 bases at V and 2 bases at J, leaving 10 bases unmatched. Germline V gene lookup returns CDR1 GTSNPN and CDR2 SVGIG (reference sequence). The CDR3 runs 18 residues. Participants spanned ages about 18 to 90 years and resided in fewer than 30 US areas.

This receptor was taken from a woman aged 45-59 years who had recovered from COVID-19. Source material: PBMCs or T cells enriched from blood (not recorded which). The chain recombines TRBV30 with TRBJ2-7, with TRBD2 matching 13 bases. CDR3 sequence reads: CAWSVLGTSGVRPYEQYF. The CDR3 DNA sequence: TGTGCCTGGAGTGTATTGGGGACTAGCGGGGTGCGACCCTACGAGCAGTACTTC.